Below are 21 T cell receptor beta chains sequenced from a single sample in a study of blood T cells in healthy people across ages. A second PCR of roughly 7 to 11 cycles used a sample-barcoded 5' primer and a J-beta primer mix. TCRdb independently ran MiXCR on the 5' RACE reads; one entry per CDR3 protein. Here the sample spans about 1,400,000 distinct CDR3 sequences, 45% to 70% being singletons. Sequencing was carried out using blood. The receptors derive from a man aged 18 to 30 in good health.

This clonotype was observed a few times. CDR3 sequence (DNA): TGTGCCATCAGTGATTCAGGGGGCGCGCGGGTAGAAAAACTGTTTTTT. Protein: CAISDSGGARVEKLFF. The chain combines TRBV10-3 with TRBJ1-4, with 8 bases matching TRBD1. CDR3 size: 16 residues. Per germline, CDR1 ENHRY and CDR2 SYGVKD. Trimming removed 3 bases from V and 8 bases from J; junction bases left unmatched: 11.

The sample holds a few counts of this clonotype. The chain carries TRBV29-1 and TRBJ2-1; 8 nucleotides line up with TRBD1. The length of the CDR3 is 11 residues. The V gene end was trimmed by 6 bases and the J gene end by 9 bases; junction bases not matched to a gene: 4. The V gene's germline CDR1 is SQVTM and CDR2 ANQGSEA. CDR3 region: CSVDRATEQFF. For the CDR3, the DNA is TGCAGCGTGGACAGGGCGACTGAGCAGTTCTTC.

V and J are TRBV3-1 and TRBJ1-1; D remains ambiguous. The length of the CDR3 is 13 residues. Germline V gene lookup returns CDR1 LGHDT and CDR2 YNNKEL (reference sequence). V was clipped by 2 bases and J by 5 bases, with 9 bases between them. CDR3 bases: TGTGCCAGCAGCCAAACTACGGGTACTGAAGCTTTCTTT. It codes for CASSQTTGTEAFF. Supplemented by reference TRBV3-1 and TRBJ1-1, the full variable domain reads DTAVSQTPKYLVTQMGNDKSIKCEQNLGHDTMYWYKQDSKKFLKIMFSYNNKELIINETVPNRFSPKSPDKAHLNLHINSLELGDSAVYFCASSQTTGTEAFFGQGTRLTVV.

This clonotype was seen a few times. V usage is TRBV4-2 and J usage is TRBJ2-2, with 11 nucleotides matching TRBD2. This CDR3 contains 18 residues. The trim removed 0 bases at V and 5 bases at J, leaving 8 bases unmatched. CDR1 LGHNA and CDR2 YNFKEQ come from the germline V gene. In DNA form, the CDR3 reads TGTGCCAGCAGCCAAGATACCGGACTAGCGGGCTGGACCGGGGAGCTGTTTTTT. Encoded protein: CASSQDTGLAGWTGELFF.

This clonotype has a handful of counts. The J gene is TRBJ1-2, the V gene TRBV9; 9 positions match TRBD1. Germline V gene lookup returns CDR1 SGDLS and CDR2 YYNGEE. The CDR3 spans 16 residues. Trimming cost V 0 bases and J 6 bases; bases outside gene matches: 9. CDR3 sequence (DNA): TGTGCCAGCAGCGTAGCGTTCGGGAGGGACAGGGATGGCTACACCTTC. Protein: CASSVAFGRDRDGYTF.

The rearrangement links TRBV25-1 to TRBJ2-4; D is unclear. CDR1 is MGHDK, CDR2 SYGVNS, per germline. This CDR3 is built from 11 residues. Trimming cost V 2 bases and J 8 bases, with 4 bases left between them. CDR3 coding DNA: TGTGCCAGCAGTGAAGGATACATTCAGTACTTC. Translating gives CASSEGYIQYF.

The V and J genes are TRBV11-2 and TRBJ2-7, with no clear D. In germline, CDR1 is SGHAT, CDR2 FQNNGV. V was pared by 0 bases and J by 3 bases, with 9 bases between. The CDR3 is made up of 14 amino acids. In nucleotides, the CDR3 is TGTGCCAGCAGCTTAGATCTCGGTGTCTACGAGCAGTACTTC. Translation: CASSLDLGVYEQYF. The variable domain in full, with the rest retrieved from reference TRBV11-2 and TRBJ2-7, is EAGVAQSPRYKIIEKRQSVAFWCNPISGHATLYWYQQILGQGPKLLIQFQNNGVVDDSQLPKDRFSAERLKGVDSTLKIQPAKLEDSAVYLCASSLDLGVYEQYFGPGTRLTVT.

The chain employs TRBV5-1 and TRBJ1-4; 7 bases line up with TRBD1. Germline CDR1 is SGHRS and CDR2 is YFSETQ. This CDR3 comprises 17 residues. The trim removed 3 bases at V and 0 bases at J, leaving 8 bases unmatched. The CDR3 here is CASSSRQGLATNEKLFF. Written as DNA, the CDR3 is TGCGCCAGCAGCTCCAGACAGGGACTTGCAACTAATGAAAAACTGTTTTTT.

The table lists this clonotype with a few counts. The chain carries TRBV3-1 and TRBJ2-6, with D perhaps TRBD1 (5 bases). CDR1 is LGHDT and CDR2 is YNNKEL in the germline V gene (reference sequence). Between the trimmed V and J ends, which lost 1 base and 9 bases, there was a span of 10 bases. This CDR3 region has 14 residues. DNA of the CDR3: TGTGCCAGCAGCCAAGTCAGGGTAGTCAACGTCCTGACTTTC. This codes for CASSQVRVVNVLTF.

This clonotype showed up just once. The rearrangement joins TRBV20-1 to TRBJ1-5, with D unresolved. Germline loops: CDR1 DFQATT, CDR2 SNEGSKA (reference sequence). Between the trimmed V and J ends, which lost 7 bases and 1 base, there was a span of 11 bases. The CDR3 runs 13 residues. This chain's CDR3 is CSGWQCSNQPQHF. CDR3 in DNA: TGCAGTGGTTGGCAGTGCAGCAATCAGCCCCAGCATTTT.

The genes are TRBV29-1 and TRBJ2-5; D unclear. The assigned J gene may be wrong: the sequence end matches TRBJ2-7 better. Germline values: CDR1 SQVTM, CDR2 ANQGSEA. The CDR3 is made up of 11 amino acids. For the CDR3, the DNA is TGCAGCGTTGAAGATGGGGACGAGCAGTACTTC. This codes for CSVEDGDEQYF.

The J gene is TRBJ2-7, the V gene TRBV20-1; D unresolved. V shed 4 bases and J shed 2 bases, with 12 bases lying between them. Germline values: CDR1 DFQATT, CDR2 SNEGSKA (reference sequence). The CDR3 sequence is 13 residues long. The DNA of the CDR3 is TGCAGTGCTACAACTCCTGGGGCCTACGAGCAGTACTTC. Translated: CSATTPGAYEQYF.

CDR3 bases: TGTGCCAGCACTCTCCCGGGACTAGCGGGGCCTCCCTATATATACAATGAGCAGTTCTTC. Amino acids: CASTLPGLAGPPYIYNEQFF. The chain carries TRBV12-3 or TRBV12-4 and TRBJ2-1; 13 bases align to TRBD2. This CDR3 has 20 residues. The V segment lost 7 bases and the J segment 4 bases; nucleotides outside the gene matches: 19.

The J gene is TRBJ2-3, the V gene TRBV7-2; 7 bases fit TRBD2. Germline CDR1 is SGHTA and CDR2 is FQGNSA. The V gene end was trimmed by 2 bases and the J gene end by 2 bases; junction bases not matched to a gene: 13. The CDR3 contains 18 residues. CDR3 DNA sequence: TGTGCCAGCAGCTTAAGAATGGGCGGGGGACTAATCACAGATACGCAGTATTTT. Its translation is CASSLRMGGGLITDTQYF. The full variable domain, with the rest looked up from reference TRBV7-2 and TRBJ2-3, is GAGVSQSPSNKVTEKGKDVELRCDPISGHTALYWYRQSLGQGLEFLIYFQGNSAPDKSGLPSDRFSAERTGGSVSTLTIQRTQQEDSAVYLCASSLRMGGGLITDTQYFGPGTRLTVL.

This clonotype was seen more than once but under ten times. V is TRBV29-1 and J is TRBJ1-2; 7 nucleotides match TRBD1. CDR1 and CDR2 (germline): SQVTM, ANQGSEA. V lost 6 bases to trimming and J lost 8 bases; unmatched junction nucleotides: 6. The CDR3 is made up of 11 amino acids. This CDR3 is CSVRQGGGYTF. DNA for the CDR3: TGCAGCGTGCGACAGGGTGGGGGCTACACCTTC.

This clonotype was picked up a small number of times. CDR3: CASSQGTSDSGANVLTF. Here the CDR3 DNA reads TGCGCCAGCAGCCAAGGGACATCCGACTCTGGGGCCAACGTCCTGACTTTC. The chain has TRBV4-3 and TRBJ2-6, with a possible D match to TRBD1 (5 bases). Trimming cost V 1 base and J 0 bases, with 10 bases left between them. The CDR3 has 17 residues. Germline CDR1 and CDR2: LGHNA and YSLEER.

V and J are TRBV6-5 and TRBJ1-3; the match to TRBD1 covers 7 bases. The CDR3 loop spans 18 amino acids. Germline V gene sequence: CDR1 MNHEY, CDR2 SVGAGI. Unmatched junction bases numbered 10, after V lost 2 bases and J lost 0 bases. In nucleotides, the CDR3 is TGTGCCAGCAGTTACGACCCCGGGACAGAGGTCTCTGGAAACACCATATATTTT. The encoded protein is CASSYDPGTEVSGNTIYF.

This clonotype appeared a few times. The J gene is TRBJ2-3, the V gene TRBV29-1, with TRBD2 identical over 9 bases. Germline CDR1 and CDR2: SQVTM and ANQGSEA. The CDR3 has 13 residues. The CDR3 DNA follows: TGCGGCGCAGCGGGAGGTGGCACAGATACGCAGTATTTT. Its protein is CGAAGGGTDTQYF.

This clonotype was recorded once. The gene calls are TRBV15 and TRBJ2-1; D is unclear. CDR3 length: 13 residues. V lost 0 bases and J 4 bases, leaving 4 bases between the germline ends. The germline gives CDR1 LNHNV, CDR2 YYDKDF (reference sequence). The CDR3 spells CATSREQYNEQFF. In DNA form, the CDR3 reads TGTGCCACCAGCAGAGAACAGTACAATGAGCAGTTCTTC.

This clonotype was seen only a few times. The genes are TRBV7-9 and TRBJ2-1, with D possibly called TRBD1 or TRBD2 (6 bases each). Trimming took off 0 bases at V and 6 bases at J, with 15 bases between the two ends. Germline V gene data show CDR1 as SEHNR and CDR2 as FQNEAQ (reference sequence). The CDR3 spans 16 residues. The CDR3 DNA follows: TGTGCCAGCAGCTTAGCAAGGGGGGCTGCCGCCAATGAGCAGTTCTTC. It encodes CASSLARGAAANEQFF.

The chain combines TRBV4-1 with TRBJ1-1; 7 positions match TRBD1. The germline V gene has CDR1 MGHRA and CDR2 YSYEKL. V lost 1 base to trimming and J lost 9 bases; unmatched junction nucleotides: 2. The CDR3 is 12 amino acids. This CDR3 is CASSQGQGKAFF. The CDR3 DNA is TGCGCCAGCAGCCAAGGACAGGGAAAAGCTTTCTTT.